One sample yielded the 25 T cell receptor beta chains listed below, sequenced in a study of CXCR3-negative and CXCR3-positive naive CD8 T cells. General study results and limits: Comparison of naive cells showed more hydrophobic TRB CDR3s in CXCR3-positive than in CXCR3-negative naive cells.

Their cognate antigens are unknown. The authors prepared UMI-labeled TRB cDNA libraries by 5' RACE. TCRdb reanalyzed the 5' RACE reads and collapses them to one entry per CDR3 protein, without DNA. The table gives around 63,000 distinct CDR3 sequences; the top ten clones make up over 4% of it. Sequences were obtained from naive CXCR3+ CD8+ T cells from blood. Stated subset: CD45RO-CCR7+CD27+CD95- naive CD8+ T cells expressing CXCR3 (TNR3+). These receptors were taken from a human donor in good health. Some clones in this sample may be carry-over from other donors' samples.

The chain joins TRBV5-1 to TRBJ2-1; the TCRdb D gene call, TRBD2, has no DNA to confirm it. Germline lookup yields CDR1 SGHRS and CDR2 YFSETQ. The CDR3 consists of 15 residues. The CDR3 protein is CASKTDQLFAGEQFF.

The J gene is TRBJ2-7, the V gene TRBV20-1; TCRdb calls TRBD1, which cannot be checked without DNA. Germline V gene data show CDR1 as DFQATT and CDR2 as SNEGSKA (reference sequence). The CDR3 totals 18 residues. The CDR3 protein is CSARDTSSPRGTTYEQYF.

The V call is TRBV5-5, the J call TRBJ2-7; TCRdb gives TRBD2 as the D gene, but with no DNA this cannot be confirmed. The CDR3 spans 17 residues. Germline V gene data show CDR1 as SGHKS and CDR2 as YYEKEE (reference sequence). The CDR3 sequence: CASSLETPGLSSYEQYF.

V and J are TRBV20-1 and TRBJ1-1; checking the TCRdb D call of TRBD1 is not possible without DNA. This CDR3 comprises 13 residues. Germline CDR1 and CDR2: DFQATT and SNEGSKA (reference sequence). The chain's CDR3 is CSQTGVRNTEAFF.

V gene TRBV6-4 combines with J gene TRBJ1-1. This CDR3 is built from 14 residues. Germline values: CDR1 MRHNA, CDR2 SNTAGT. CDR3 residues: CASSDSPEGTEAFF.

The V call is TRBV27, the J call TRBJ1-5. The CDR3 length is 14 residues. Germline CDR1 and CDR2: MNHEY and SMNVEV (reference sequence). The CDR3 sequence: CASRGPYSNQPQHF.

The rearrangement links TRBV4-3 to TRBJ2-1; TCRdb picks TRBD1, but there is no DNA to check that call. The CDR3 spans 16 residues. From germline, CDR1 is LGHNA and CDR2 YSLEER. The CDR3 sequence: CASSQDRGAIYNEQFF.

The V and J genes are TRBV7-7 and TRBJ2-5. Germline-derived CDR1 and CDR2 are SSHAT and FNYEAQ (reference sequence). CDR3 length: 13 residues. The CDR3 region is CASSLVVRETQYF.

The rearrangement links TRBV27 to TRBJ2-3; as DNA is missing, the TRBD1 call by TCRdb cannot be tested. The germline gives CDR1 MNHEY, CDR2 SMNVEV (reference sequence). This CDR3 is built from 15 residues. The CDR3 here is CASSETGRNTDTQYF.

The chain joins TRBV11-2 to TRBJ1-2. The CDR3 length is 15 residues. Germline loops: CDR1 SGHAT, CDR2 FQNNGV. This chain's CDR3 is CASSLNPEGRLGYTF.

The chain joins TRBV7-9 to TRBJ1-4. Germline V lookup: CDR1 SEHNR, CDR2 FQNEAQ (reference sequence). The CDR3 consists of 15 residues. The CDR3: CASSQIGGANEKLFF.

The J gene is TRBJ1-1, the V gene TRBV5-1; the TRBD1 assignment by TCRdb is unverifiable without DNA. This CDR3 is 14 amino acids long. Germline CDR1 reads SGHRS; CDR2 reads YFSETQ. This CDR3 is CASSSTGMAAEAFF.

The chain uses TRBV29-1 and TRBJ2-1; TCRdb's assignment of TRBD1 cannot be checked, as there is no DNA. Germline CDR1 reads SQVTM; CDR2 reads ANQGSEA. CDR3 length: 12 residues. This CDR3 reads CSVDGGQQEMVF.

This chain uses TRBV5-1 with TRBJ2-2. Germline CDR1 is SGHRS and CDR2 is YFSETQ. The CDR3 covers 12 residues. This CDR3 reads CASTLNTGELFF.

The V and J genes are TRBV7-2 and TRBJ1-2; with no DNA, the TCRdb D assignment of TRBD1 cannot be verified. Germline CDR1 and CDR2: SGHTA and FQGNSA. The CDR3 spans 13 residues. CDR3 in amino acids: CASSLLGQGLYTF.

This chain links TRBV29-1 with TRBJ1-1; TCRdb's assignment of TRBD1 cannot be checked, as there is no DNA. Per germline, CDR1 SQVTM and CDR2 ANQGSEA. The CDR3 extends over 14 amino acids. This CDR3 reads CSVEAGTYWTEAFF.

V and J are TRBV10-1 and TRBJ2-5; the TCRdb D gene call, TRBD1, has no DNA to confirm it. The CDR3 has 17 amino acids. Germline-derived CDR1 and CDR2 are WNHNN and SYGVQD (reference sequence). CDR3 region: CASSESVTGTDPETQYF.

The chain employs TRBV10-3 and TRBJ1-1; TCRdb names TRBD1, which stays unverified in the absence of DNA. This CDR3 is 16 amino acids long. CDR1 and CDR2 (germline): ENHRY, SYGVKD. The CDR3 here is CAIRLNPDRGNTEAFF.

CDR3 protein: CASSLEDASYEQYF. The chain has TRBV7-6 and TRBJ2-7. Germline V lookup: CDR1 SGHVS, CDR2 FNYEAQ. The CDR3 length is 14 residues.

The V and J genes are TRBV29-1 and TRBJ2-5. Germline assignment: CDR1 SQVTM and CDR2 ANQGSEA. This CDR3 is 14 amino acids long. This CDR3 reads CSVEGAVYQETQYF.

The CDR3 protein is CSASDDQANQPQHF. The chain carries TRBV20-1 and TRBJ1-5. This CDR3 spans 14 amino acids. Germline loops: CDR1 DFQATT, CDR2 SNEGSKA (reference sequence).

The CDR3 sequence: CSVEEGANTGELFF. This chain links TRBV29-1 with TRBJ2-2. This CDR3 has 14 amino acids. The germline V gene encodes CDR1 SQVTM and CDR2 ANQGSEA.

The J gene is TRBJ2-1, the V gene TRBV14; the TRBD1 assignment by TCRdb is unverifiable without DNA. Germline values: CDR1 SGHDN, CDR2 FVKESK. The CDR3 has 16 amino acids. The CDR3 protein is CASSQEGGGRRNEQFF. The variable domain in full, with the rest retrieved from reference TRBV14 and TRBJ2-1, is EAGVTQFPSHSVIEKGQTVTLRCDPISGHDNLYWYRRVMGKEIKFLLHFVKESKQDESGMPNNRFLAERTGGTYSTLKVQPAELEDSGVYFCASSQEGGGRRNEQFFGPGTRLTVL.

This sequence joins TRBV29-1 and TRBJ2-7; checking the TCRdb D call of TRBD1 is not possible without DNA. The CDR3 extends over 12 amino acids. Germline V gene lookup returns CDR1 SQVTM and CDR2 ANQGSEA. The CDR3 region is CSVGPQGSEQYF.

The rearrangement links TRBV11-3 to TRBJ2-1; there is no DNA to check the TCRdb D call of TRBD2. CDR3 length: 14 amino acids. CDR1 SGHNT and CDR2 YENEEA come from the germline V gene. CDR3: CASSPGAGYNEQFF.